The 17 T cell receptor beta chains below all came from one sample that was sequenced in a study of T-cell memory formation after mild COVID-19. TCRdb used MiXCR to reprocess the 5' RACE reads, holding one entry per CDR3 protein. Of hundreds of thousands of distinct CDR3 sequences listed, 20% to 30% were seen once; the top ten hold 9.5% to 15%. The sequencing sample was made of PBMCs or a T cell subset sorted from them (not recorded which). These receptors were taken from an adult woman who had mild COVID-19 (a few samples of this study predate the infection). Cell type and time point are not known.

DNA of the CDR3: TGCGCCAGCAGCCTCAGACAGGGGGCGAGAGGAAACACCATATATTTT. This translates into CASSLRQGARGNTIYF. The V call is TRBV5-1, the J call TRBJ1-3, with 10 bases identical to TRBD1. Germline V gene lookup returns CDR1 SGHRS and CDR2 YFSETQ. CDR3 length: 16 residues. The ends lost 4 bases at V and 4 bases at J; junction bases unmatched: 8. The full variable domain, in which reference TRBV5-1 and TRBJ1-3 provide the parts outside the CDR3, is KAGVTQTPRYLIKTRGQQVTLSCSPISGHRSVSWYQQTPGQGLQFLFEYFSETQRNKGNFPGRFSGRQFSNSRSEMNVSTLELGDSALYLCASSLRQGARGNTIYFGEGSWLTVV.

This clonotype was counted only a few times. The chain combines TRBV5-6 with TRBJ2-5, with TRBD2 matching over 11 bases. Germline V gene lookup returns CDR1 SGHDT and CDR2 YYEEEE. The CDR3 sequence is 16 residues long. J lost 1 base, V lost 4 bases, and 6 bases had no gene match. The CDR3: CASSRTSGWLQETQYF. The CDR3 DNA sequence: TGTGCCAGCAGCCGGACTAGCGGGTGGCTCCAAGAGACCCAGTACTTC.

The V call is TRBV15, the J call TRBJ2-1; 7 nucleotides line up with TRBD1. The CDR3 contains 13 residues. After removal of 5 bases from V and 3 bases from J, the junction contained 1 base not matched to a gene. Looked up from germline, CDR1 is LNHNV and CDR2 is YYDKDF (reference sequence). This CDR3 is CATSGTVYNEQFF. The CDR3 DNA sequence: TGTGCCACCAGCGGGACAGTCTACAATGAGCAGTTCTTC.

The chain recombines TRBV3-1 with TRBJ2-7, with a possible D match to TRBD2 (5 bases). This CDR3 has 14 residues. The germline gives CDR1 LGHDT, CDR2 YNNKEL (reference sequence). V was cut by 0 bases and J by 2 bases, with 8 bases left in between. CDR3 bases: TGTGCCAGCAGCCAAGATGCGGGCACCTACGAGCAGTACTTC. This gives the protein CASSQDAGTYEQYF.

DNA for the CDR3: TGTGCCAGCTCACTCAATGCACGGACCAACACCGGGGAGCTGTTTTTT. This gives the protein CASSLNARTNTGELFF. The chain uses TRBV18 and TRBJ2-2; D is undetermined. The CDR3 runs to 16 residues. Germline lookup yields CDR1 KGHSH and CDR2 LQKENI. V lost 4 bases and J lost 2, with 14 bases in between.

The chain's CDR3 is CSAGPLDQVYGYTF. The DNA for the CDR3 is TGCAGTGCAGGCCCCCTTGATCAGGTCTATGGCTACACCTTC. The chain combines TRBV20-1 with TRBJ1-2, with D unresolved. Germline V CDR1 and CDR2: DFQATT, SNEGSKA (reference sequence). This CDR3 has 14 residues. V was pared by 6 bases and J by 4 bases, with 18 bases between.

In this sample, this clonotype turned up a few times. The CDR3 region is CASSGAQGAGELFF. The CDR3 DNA is TGTGCCAGCAGTGGCGCACAGGGGGCCGGGGAGCTGTTTTTT. The rearrangement uses TRBV2 and TRBJ2-2, with 8 positions matching TRBD1. CDR1 SNHLY and CDR2 FYNNEI come from the germline V gene. After removal of 4 bases from V and 6 bases from J, the junction contained 4 bases not matched to a gene. This CDR3 is built from 14 residues.

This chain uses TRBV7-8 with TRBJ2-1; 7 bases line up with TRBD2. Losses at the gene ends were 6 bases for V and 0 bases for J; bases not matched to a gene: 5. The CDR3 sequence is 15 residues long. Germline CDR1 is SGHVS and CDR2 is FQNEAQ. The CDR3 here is CASRKSGASYNEQFF. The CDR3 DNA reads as TGTGCCAGCAGAAAGAGCGGGGCCTCCTACAATGAGCAGTTCTTC.

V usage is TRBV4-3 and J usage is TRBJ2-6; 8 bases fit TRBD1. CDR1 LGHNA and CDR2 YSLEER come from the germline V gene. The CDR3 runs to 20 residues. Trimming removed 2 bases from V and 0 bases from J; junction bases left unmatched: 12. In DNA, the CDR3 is TGCGCCAGCAGCCAATCTAGGGAGGAGACAGGGGCCTCTGGGGCCAACGTCCTGACTTTC. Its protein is CASSQSREETGASGANVLTF.

DNA of the CDR3: TGCGCCAGCAGTTCGCCCCCCGAGAACATTCAGTACTTC. Translating it yields CASSSPPENIQYF. The genes are TRBV5-1 and TRBJ2-4, with D hard to call. Trimming stripped 5 bases from V and 7 bases from J, with 13 bases between. The CDR3 runs to 13 residues. Germline CDR1 SGHRS, CDR2 YFSETQ.

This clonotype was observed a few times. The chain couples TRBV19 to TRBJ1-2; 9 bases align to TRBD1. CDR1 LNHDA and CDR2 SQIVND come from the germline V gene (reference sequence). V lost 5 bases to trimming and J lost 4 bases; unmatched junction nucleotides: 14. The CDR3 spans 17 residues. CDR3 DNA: TGTGCCAGTAGTCCATACTCCCGGACAGGGGAGTTCTATGGCTACACCTTC. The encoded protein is CASSPYSRTGEFYGYTF.

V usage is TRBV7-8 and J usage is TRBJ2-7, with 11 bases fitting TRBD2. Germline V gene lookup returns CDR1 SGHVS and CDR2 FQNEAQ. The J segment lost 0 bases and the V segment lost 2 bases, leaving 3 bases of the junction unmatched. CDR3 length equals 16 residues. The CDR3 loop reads CASSLKTSGTSYEQYF. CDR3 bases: TGTGCCAGCAGCTTAAAGACTAGCGGGACCTCCTACGAGCAGTACTTC.

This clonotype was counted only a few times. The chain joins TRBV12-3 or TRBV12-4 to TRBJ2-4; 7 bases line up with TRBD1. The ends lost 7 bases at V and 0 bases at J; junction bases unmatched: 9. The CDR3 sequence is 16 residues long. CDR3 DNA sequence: TGTGCCAGCACCTATCGAGGGGGCTTAGCCAAAAACATTCAGTACTTC. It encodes CASTYRGGLAKNIQYF.

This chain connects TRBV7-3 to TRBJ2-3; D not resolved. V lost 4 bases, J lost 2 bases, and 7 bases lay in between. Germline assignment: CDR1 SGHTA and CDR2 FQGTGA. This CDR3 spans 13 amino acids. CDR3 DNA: TGTGCCAGCAGCTCCCTCAACACAGATACGCAGTATTTT. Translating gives CASSSLNTDTQYF.

This CDR3 is CASSVTSGVDEQFF. The CDR3, as DNA: TGTGCCAGCAGCGTAACTAGCGGAGTGGATGAGCAGTTCTTC. J is TRBJ2-1 and V is TRBV7-9; TRBD2 matches at 8 bases. The V segment lost 5 bases and the J segment 8 bases; nucleotides outside the gene matches: 8. This CDR3 is 14 amino acids long. The germline V gene encodes CDR1 SEHNR and CDR2 FQNEAQ (reference sequence). The variable domain in full, completed from reference TRBV7-9 and TRBJ2-1, reads DTGVSQNPRHKITKRGQNVTFRCDPISEHNRLYWYRQTLGQGPEFLTYFQNEAQLEKSRLLSDRFSAERPKGSFSTLEIQRTEQGDSAMYLCASSVTSGVDEQFFGPGTRLTVL.

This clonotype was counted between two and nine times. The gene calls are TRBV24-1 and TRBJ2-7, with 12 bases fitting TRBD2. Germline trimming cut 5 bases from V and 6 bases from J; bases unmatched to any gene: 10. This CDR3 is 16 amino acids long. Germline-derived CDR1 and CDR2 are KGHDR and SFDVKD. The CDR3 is CATSASRLAGEGEQYF. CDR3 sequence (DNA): TGTGCCACCAGTGCATCCAGACTAGCGGGAGAGGGCGAGCAGTACTTC.

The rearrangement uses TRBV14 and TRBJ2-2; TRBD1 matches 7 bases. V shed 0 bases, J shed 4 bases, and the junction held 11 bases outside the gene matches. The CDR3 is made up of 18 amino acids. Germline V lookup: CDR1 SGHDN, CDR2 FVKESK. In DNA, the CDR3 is TGTGCCAGCAGCCAAGATTGGAGGCAGGGGGTTGCCACCGGGGAGCTGTTTTTT. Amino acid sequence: CASSQDWRQGVATGELFF.